The following is a T cell receptor (beta chain) sequence with its context. Its target is unknown. The limits of the CDR3 on the DNA are not certain, so only TCRdb's listed CDR3 is given. This entry belongs to a study of regulatory dendritic cells for organ transplantation. The data were produced by immunoSEQ multiplex PCR, yet TCRdb's version contains in-frame clones alone and is incomplete. The repertoire holds about 30,000 clones, with approximately 78% as singletons. Study observations and caveats: Mature dendritic cells appeared to drive more memory CD8+ clonal expansion than regulatory ones. Resting memory CD8+ T cells held the most alloreactive clonotypes. Memory CD8+ T cells were the most oligoclonal; naive cells were highly diverse.

The sequencing input was naive CD4+ T cells from blood. Subset described: CD45RA+ naive T cells. The sequence came from a human donor in good health.

The CDR3 loop is CASSKVGSGTPPFVGDTQYF. The J gene is TRBJ2-3, the V gene TRBV21-1; TRBD2, the D gene given by the table, was not confirmed from the DNA. TRBV21-1 is termed a pseudogene. From its first to its last residue, the CDR3 has 20 amino acids.